This TCR beta chain was found in a study of CD8+ T cells in alopecia areata. Findings and limits, study-wide: Scalp data also include sequences from resident alphabeta T cells of normal skin.

Sequencing templates came from extracted RNA that was reverse transcribed into cDNA. Using immunoSEQ multiplex PCR, the repertoire was profiled, and TCRdb retains in-frame clones only, with some absent. The sample comprises about 150,000 clones, around 60% of which are singletons, and 5% to 7% rests with the top ten. The CDR3 runs to 16 residues. V lost 0 bases and J 1 base, leaving 11 bases between the germline ends. CDR1 SGHNT and CDR2 YYREEE come from the germline V gene (reference sequence). Comments on this clone: The antigen is not known.

Lesional scalp punch biopsies and peripheral blood were collected from alopecia areata patients. The sequencing here drew on CD4+ T cells sorted from blood, taken at week 0. This receptor was identified in a human donor with alopecia areata. The chain couples TRBV5-4 to TRBJ1-3; D is unclear. The CDR3 nucleotides are TGTGCCAGCAGCTTGGCCCCGGGTATTTCTGGAAACACCATATATTTT. It codes for CASSLAPGISGNTIYF.